The clone carrying this T cell receptor beta chain was seen a few times. V lost 6 bases to trimming and J lost 3 bases, with 14 bases between them. Germline loops: CDR1 MNHNS, CDR2 SASEGT. The CDR3 covers 14 residues. This sample stems from a study of T cells in Graves' hyperthyroidism and ophthalmopathy. Patients with ophthalmopathy all had a Clinical Activity Score of at least 3, a NOSPECS grade of at least 4 and duration under 3 months. From RNA transcripts, TCR beta CDR3 regions were amplified. The study used the HTBI primer set for a first-round RT-PCR of the TCR CDR3. TCRdb re-analysed the multiplex PCR reads in MiXCR, keeping a single row per CDR3 protein. The sample shows 400,000 to 500,000 distinct CDR3 sequences, roughly 15% of them seen only once.

Input material: blood. The clonotype comes from a man aged 18 to 29 with Graves' ophthalmopathy. V and J are TRBV6-1 and TRBJ1-1, with D tentatively TRBD1 (5 bases). The chain's CDR3 is CASSPSGLDTEAFF. In nucleotides, the CDR3 is TGTGCCAGCAGCCCCTCGGGACTTGACACTGAAGCTTTCTTT.